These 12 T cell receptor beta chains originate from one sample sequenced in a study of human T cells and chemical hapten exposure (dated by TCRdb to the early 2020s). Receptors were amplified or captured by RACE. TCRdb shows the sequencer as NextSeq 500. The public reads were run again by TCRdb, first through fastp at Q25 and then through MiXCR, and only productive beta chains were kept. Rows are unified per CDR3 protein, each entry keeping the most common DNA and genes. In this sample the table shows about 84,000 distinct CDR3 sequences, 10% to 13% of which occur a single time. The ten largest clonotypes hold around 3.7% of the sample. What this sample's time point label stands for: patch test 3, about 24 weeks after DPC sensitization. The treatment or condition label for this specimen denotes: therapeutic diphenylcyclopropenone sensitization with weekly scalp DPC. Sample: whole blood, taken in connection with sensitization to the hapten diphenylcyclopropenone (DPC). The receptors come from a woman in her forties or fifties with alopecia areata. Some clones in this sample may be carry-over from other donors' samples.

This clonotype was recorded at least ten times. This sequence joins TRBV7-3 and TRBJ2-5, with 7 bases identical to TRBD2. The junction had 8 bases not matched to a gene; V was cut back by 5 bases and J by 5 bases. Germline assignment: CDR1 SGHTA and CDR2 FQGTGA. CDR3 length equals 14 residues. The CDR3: CASSPDGRKETQYF. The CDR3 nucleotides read TGTGCCAGCAGCCCCGACGGGAGGAAGGAGACCCAGTACTTC.

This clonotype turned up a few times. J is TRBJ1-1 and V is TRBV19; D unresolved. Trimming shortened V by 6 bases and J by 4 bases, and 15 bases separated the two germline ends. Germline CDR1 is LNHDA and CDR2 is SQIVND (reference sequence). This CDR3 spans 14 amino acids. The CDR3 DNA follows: TGTGCCAGTAGCCTCGACGCGGGCTTCACTGAAGCTTTCTTT. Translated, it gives CASSLDAGFTEAFF.

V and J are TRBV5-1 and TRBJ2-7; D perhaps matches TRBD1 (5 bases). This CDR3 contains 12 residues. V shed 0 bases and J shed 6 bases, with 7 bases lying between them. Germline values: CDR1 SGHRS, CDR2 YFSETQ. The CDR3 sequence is CASSLAQGEQYF. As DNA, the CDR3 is TGCGCCAGCAGCTTGGCCCAGGGCGAGCAGTACTTC.

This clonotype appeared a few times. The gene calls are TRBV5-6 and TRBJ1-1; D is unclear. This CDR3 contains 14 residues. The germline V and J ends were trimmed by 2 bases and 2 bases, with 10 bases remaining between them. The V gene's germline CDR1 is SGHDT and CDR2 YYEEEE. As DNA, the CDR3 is TGTGCCAGCAGCTTTTACGGATCTAACACTGAAGCTTTCTTT. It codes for CASSFYGSNTEAFF.

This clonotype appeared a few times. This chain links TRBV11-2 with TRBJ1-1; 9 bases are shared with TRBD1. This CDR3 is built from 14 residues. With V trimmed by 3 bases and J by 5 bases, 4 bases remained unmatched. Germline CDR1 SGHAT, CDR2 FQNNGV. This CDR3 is CASSFRQGVTEAFF. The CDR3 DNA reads TGTGCCAGCAGCTTCAGACAGGGGGTAACTGAAGCTTTCTTT. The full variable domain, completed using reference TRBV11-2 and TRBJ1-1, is EAGVAQSPRYKIIEKRQSVAFWCNPISGHATLYWYQQILGQGPKLLIQFQNNGVVDDSQLPKDRFSAERLKGVDSTLKIQPAKLEDSAVYLCASSFRQGVTEAFFGQGTRLTVV.

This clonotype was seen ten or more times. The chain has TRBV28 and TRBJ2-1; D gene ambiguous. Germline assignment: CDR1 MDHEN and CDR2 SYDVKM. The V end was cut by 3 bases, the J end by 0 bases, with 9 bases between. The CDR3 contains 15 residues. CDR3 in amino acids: CASSFPASSYNEQFF. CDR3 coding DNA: TGTGCCAGCAGTTTCCCCGCTAGCTCCTACAATGAGCAGTTCTTC.

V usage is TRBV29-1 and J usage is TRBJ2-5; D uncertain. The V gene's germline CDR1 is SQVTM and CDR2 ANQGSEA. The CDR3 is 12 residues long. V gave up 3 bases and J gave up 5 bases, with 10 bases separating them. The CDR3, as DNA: TGCAGCGTTGATTTCCCGGTCGAGACCCAGTACTTC. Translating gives CSVDFPVETQYF. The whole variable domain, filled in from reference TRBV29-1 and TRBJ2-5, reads SAVISQKPSRDICQRGTSLTIQCQVDSQVTMMFWYRQQPGQSLTLIATANQGSEATYESGFVIDKFPISRPNLTFSTLTVSNMSPEDSSIYLCSVDFPVETQYFGPGTRLLVL.

The CDR3 here is CASGPGQGAGQPQHF. Written as DNA, the CDR3 is TGTGCTAGTGGACCGGGACAGGGGGCCGGTCAGCCCCAGCATTTT. J is TRBJ1-5 and V is TRBV12-5, with 12 bases that match TRBD1. V dropped 6 bases and J dropped 6; count of bases not matched to a gene: 6. The CDR3 length is 15 residues. Germline V lookup: CDR1 LGHNT, CDR2 FRNRAP.

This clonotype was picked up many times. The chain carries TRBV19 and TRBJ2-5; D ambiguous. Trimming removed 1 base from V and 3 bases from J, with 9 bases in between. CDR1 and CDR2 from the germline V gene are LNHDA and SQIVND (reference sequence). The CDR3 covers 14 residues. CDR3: CASSIGWSKETQYF. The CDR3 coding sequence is TGTGCCAGTAGTATAGGCTGGAGCAAAGAGACCCAGTACTTC.

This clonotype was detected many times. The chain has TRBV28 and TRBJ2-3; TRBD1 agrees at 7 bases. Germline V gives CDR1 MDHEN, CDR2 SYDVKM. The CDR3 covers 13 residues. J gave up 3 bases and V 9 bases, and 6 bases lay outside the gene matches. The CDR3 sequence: CASRGQATDTQYF. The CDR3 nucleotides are TGTGCCAGTAGAGGACAGGCAACAGATACGCAGTATTTT.

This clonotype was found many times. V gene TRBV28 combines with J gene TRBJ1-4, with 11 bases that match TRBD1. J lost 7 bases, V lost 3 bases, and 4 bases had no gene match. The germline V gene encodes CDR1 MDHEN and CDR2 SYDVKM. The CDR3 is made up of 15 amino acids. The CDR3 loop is CASSLDRGHSEKLFF. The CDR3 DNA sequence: TGTGCCAGCAGTTTGGACAGGGGGCATAGTGAAAAACTGTTTTTT.

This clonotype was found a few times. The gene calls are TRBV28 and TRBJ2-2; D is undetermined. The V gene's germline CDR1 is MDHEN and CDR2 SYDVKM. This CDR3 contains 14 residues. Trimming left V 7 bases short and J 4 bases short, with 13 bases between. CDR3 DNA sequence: TGTGCCAGCACCGCCTCGGAGATCACCGGGGAGCTGTTTTTT. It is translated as CASTASEITGELFF.